The T cell receptor beta chain under discussion was sequenced for a study of early T cells in non-severe SARS-CoV-2 infection. Overall study: Sequencing was performed on bulk RNA from unsorted whole blood, leaving chains unpaired. Overall study results and limits: Anti-spike CD8 responses were favored in VDJdb matching, and private and CD4 specificities were missed.

Unique molecular identifiers were attached to individual cDNA molecules. TCRdb itself ran the 5' RACE reads through MiXCR, one entry per CDR3 protein. The sample contains fewer than 85,000 distinct CDR3 sequences, 10% to 12% of which appear only once. Notes on this clonotype: Its antigen remains unidentified.

This sample comprised whole blood, obtained at baseline. The origin of this receptor is an adult who was a healthcare worker with PCR-confirmed SARS-CoV-2 infection or an uninfected control (not recorded which).

The CDR3 region is CASTPEGGYTGELFF. CDR3 in DNA: TGCGCCAGCACCCCTGAAGGGGGTTATACCGGGGAGCTGTTTTTT. The rearrangement joins TRBV10-2 to TRBJ2-2; TRBD1 is a possible D gene (6 bases). There are 15 residues in the CDR3. CDR1 is WSHSY and CDR2 is SAAADI in the germline V gene. V was pared by 7 bases and J by 5 bases, with 17 bases between.